These T cell receptor beta chains were read from a single sample in a study of T cell repertoires in cytomegalovirus infection. TCRdb analysed the reads with MiXCR anew, one entry per CDR3 protein. The sample has around 740,000 distinct CDR3 sequences; 35% are singletons. Sample: PBMCs. These receptors were obtained from a human donor in good health (CMV status not recorded). Some clones in this sample may be carry-over from other donors' samples. Both conserved end residues are part of each CDR3. D genes are given only for firm matches. Where a row states a size, it is once, few, many or the class of an expanded clone; other rows omit it.

- | TRBJ1-2 | - | TRBV19 | CASRRSGGRTNYGYTF | TGTGCCAGTAGAAGATCGGGGGGGCGGACCAACTATGGCTACACCTTC
- | TRBJ1-1 | - | TRBV23-1 | CASSLGLRGTAEAFF | TGCGCCAGCAGTCTGGGTCTACGGGGTACGGCGGAAGCTTTCTTT
- | TRBJ1-2 | - | TRBV24-1 | CATSTVNYGYTF | TGTGCCACCAGTACGGTTAACTATGGCTACACCTTC
few | TRBJ1-2 | - | TRBV15 | CATSTRAGPYGYTF | TGTGCCACCAGCACCCGGGCGGGTCCCTATGGCTACACCTTC
many | TRBJ2-2 | - | TRBV7-2 | CASSPDRTTTGELFF | TGTGCCAGCAGCCCGGACAGAACAACCACCGGGGAGCTGTTTTTT
few | TRBJ1-2 | TRBD1 | TRBV20-1 | CSARVGQGQGYGYTF | TGCAGTGCTAGAGTGGGGCAGGGACAGGGTTATGGCTACACCTTC
many | TRBJ1-4 | TRBD1 | TRBV2 | CASSRTGGRNEKLFF | TGTGCCAGCTCAAGAACAGGGGGCCGTAATGAAAAACTGTTTTTT
few | TRBJ2-4 | - | TRBV12-3/TRBV12-4 | CASSATATQNIQYF | TGTGCCAGCAGTGCTACAGCGACCCAGAACATTCAGTACTTC
many | TRBJ2-3 | - | TRBV7-9 | CASSQARQSTDTQYF | TGTGCCAGCAGCCAGGCGAGACAGAGCACAGATACGCAGTATTTT
- | TRBJ1-5 | - | TRBV28 | CATRGTRNNQPQHF | TGTGCCACCCGAGGGACAAGGAACAATCAGCCCCAGCATTTT